The subject of this entry is one T cell receptor beta chain. Antigen specificity is unknown. This specimen comes from a study of cytomegalovirus exposure and HLA in healthy donors. Study findings and constraints: CMV serostatus was the sole immune exposure data available.

Trimming cost V 3 bases and J 1 base, with 10 bases left between them. CDR1 and CDR2 (germline): SGHRS, YFSETQ. This CDR3 has 14 residues. PCR amplification relied on 60 Vbeta primers (plus 13 Jbeta primers). Profiling relied on immunoSEQ multiplex PCR, and the TCRdb table lists in-frame clones only, not all of them. The table records some 160,000 clones, roughly 80% of them present only once. This TCR was sampled from a woman aged 40 to 50 in good health and CMV-seronegative. The material sequenced was PBMCs. This sequence joins TRBV5-1 and TRBJ1-1, with D perhaps matching TRBD1 (5 bases). CDR3 in amino acids: CASSSGHPNTEAFF. The DNA of the CDR3 is TGCGCCAGCAGCTCCGGACACCCGAACACTGAAGCTTTCTTT.